This T cell receptor (beta chain) appears in the sequencing data of a study of T cell responses to AZD1222 COVID-19 vaccine. Overall study findings and caveats: Spike-specific TCR breadth rose after two AZD1222 doses, and depth rose as well.

This CDR3 is built from 14 residues. Germline V gene sequence: CDR1 SGHDT, CDR2 YYEEEE. Note on this clone: No antigen is known for it. The junction does not match germline at one end; this may be a read error.

The protocol was immunoSEQ multiplex PCR, while the TCRdb copy is restricted to in-frame clones and leaves out a portion. The data show 110,000 to 150,000 clones, 80% to 95% seen once. The sample in question was peripheral blood, obtained on day 0 of AZD1222 vaccination. This receptor was taken from an adult in good health. The chain carries TRBV5-6 and TRBJ1-6; tentatively, D is TRBD1 (5 bases). CDR3 bases: TGTGCCAGCAGTTTGGGGCGGCCGGATGAACCCCTCCACTTT. Protein product: CASSLGRPDEPLHF.